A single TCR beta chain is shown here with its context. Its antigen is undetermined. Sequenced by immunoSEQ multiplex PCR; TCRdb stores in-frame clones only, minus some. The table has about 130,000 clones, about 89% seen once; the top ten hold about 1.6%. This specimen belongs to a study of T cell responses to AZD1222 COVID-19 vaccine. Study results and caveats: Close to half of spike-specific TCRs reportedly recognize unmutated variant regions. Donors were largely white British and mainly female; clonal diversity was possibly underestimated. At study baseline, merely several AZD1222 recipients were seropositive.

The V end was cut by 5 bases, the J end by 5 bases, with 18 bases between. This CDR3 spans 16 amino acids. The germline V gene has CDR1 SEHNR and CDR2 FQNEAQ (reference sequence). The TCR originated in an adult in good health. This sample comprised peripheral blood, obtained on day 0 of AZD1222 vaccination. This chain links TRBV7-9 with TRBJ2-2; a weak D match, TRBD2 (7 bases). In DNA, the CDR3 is TGTGCCAGCAGCCCCACCGGGGGGCGCGGGACCGGGGAGCTGTTTTTT. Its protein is CASSPTGGRGTGELFF.